This T cell receptor beta chain emerged from a study of a mutant IDH1 vaccine in newly diagnosed glioma. Study details: There were roughly 60% males and approximately 38% females among treated patients, whose mean age was roughly 40 years. Most patients had radiochemotherapy with temozolomide before enrollment; others had one alone.

This clone was observed a single time. Its cognate antigen is unknown. The time point was: baseline, week 1 (first vaccination visit). Treatment specified: pre-vaccination baseline after standard-of-care therapy. Overall study results and limits: Immune responses induced by vaccination arose in 93.3% of the patients. There seemed to be no relation between pseudoprogression and changes in top peripheral T cell clonotypes.

Trimming shortened V by 5 bases and J by 5 bases, and 19 bases separated the two germline ends. Germline V gives CDR1 ENHRY, CDR2 SYGVKD. The CDR3 has 15 amino acids. Some clones are missing from TCRdb's copy, which holds only in-frame ones; the method was immunoSEQ multiplex PCR. There are roughly 50,000 clones in the sample; approximately 78% occur only once, and around 21% lies in the top ten. Sequencing used PBMCs, obtained from a glioma patient treated with radiotherapy, temozolomide or both. J is TRBJ2-7 and V is TRBV10-3; D might be TRBD1 (6 bases). The TCR sequence derives from a man aged 18 to 29 with glioma. The chain's CDR3 is CAISTRDTGFHEQYF. The CDR3 nucleotides read TGTGCCATCAGTACTCGTGATACAGGGTTCCACGAGCAGTACTTC.